One and the same sample provided the 18 T cell receptor beta chains below, sequenced in a study of CD8 T cells in Susac syndrome. An input of about 0.45 to 1 ug of RNA was subjected to reverse transcription using random hexamers. TCRdb independently ran MiXCR on the immunoSEQ multiplex PCR reads; one entry per CDR3 protein. The sample carries about 120,000 distinct CDR3 sequences, around 94% recorded once. The material sequenced was CD8+ T cells from PBMCs. The receptors were gathered from a human donor with Susac syndrome.

This chain links TRBV29-1 with TRBJ2-2, with D perhaps matching TRBD1 (5 bases). The length of the CDR3 is 12 residues. Germline loops: CDR1 SQVTM, CDR2 ANQGSEA. Between the trimmed V and J ends, which lost 4 bases and 5 bases, there was a span of 8 bases. The DNA for the CDR3 is TGCAGCGTTGGGTCAGGGACCGGGGAGCTGTTTTTT. It encodes CSVGSGTGELFF.

This chain uses TRBV4-3 with TRBJ2-2, with D uncertain. The CDR3 extends over 14 amino acids. Per the germline V gene, CDR1 is LGHNA and CDR2 is YSLEER. Trimming cost V 0 bases and J 6 bases, with 8 bases left between them. CDR3 region: CASSQELWAGELFF. The CDR3 DNA follows: TGCGCCAGCAGCCAAGAGCTGTGGGCCGGGGAGCTGTTTTTT.

The chain couples TRBV7-6 to TRBJ1-1, with 7 bases aligning to TRBD1. Germline lookup yields CDR1 SGHVS and CDR2 FNYEAQ. There are 15 residues in the CDR3. Unmatched junction bases numbered 9, after V lost 1 base and J lost 7 bases. CDR3 DNA sequence: TGTGCCAGCAGCTTAGGTGGCAGGGGGGGGGATGAAGCTTTCTTT. It is translated as CASSLGGRGGDEAFF.

This chain uses TRBV15 with TRBJ1-1, with TRBD1 identical over 12 bases. Germline V gene lookup returns CDR1 LNHNV and CDR2 YYDKDF (reference sequence). This CDR3 is built from 15 residues. The trim removed 6 bases at V and 10 bases at J, leaving 12 bases unmatched. As DNA, the CDR3 is TGTGCCACCAGTTCAGGGACAGGGGGCTCAACCGGAGCTTTCTTT. Residues: CATSSGTGGSTGAFF.

The chain employs TRBV20-1 and TRBJ1-2; 7 nucleotides agree with TRBD1. Germline values: CDR1 DFQATT, CDR2 SNEGSKA (reference sequence). V lost 4 bases and J lost 6; bases outside the gene matches: 8. The CDR3 covers 13 residues. The CDR3 sequence is CSANSRTGNGYTF. The CDR3 DNA reads TGCAGTGCTAACTCCAGGACAGGAAATGGCTACACCTTC.

J is TRBJ2-4 and V is TRBV5-4; 9 nucleotides align to TRBD1. The V gene's germline CDR1 is SGHNT and CDR2 YYREEE (reference sequence). J lost 8 bases, V lost 2 bases, and 5 bases had no gene match. CDR3 length: 14 residues. CDR3 bases: TGTGCCAGCAGCTTTCGACAGGGGGGGGACATTCAGTACTTC. It codes for CASSFRQGGDIQYF.

This clonotype was seen a handful of times. The chain recombines TRBV5-6 with TRBJ2-1; D gene unclear. The CDR3 is 12 residues long. Trimming left V 0 bases short and J 8 bases short, with 6 bases between. Germline CDR1 and CDR2: SGHDT and YYEEEE. The CDR3 DNA sequence: TGTGCCAGCAGCTTGGTTGGGGATGAGCAGTTCTTC. It translates to CASSLVGDEQFF.

The CDR3 loop reads CASSVGGTHGYTF. DNA for the CDR3: TGTGCCAGCAGCGTAGGGGGGACCCATGGCTACACCTTC. This chain links TRBV9 with TRBJ1-2, with D perhaps TRBD1 (5 bases). V lost 0 bases and J 6 bases, leaving 9 bases between the germline ends. CDR3 length: 13 residues. The V gene's germline CDR1 is SGDLS and CDR2 YYNGEE.

The chain is built from TRBV28 and TRBJ2-7, with D unclear. Germline-derived CDR1 and CDR2 are MDHEN and SYDVKM. Trimming cost V 7 bases and J 0 bases, with 19 bases left between them. The CDR3 is 16 amino acids. The CDR3 region is CASTPTRRPYSYEQYF. For the CDR3, the DNA is TGTGCCAGCACCCCTACCCGACGGCCTTACTCCTACGAGCAGTACTTC.

The genes are TRBV5-8 and TRBJ2-5; no definite D call. The CDR3 extends over 13 amino acids. Trimming removed 1 base from V and 4 bases from J, with 8 bases in between. Germline V lookup: CDR1 SGHTS, CDR2 YDEGEE. The CDR3 loop is CASSLSSGETQYF. The CDR3 region has the DNA TGTGCCAGCAGCTTGTCTTCTGGAGAGACCCAGTACTTC.

The rearrangement joins TRBV13 to TRBJ1-1; D remains unclear. CDR3 length equals 12 residues. V shed 6 bases and J shed 4 bases, with 9 bases lying between them. Germline V gene sequence: CDR1 PRHDT, CDR2 FYEKMQ (reference sequence). The CDR3 DNA reads TGTGCCAGCAGGGATACGCGCACTGAAGCTTTCTTT. It yields the protein CASRDTRTEAFF.

The chain is built from TRBV27 and TRBJ1-2, with TRBD1 identical over 9 bases. The CDR3 covers 15 residues. CDR1 is MNHEY, CDR2 SMNVEV, per germline (reference sequence). V dropped 2 bases and J dropped 3; count of bases not matched to a gene: 4. The CDR3 loop reads CASSLAQGAHYGYTF. The DNA of the CDR3 is TGTGCCAGCAGTTTAGCACAGGGGGCACACTATGGCTACACCTTC.

The rearrangement joins TRBV15 to TRBJ2-1, with D hard to call. The CDR3 covers 17 residues. V lost 2 bases and J 1 base, leaving 15 bases between the germline ends. Germline lookup yields CDR1 LNHNV and CDR2 YYDKDF (reference sequence). CDR3: CATSRPDQFPSYNEQFF. CDR3 nucleotides: TGTGCCACCAGCAGACCTGACCAGTTCCCGTCCTACAATGAGCAGTTCTTC.

The chain recombines TRBV3-1 with TRBJ2-1; 7 bases fit TRBD1. The V and J ends lost 3 bases and 15 bases, in that order; junction bases with no gene match: 5. This CDR3 has 11 amino acids. Germline CDR1 LGHDT, CDR2 YNNKEL (reference sequence). In DNA form, the CDR3 reads TGTGCCAGCAGCCATAGGGGGCTAGGGTTCTTC. This codes for CASSHRGLGFF.

The rearrangement links TRBV29-1 to TRBJ2-3; D might be TRBD1 or TRBD2, each matching 5 bases. V shed 1 base and J shed 6 bases, with 17 bases lying between them. Germline CDR1 is SQVTM and CDR2 is ANQGSEA. CDR3 size: 15 residues. The CDR3 DNA reads as TGCAGCGTTGAAGTTTCCGCCAACGGGGCGGATACGCAGTATTTT. Its translation: CSVEVSANGADTQYF.

V usage is TRBV11-2 and J usage is TRBJ2-7, with D unclear. Per the germline V gene, CDR1 is SGHAT and CDR2 is FQNNGV. The CDR3 has 11 residues. The ends were cut back, 5 bases at V and 5 bases at J, with 7 bases in the middle. Here the CDR3 reads CASSPSNEQYF. As DNA, the CDR3 is TGTGCCAGCAGCCCCTCTAACGAGCAGTACTTC.

The chain has TRBV6-6 and TRBJ2-1; D is possibly TRBD2 (5 bases). Germline lookup yields CDR1 MNHNY and CDR2 SVGAGI (reference sequence). V lost 1 base to trimming and J lost 3 bases, with 10 bases between them. This CDR3 is built from 15 residues. CDR3 loop: CASSYFLGGYNEQFF. CDR3 in DNA: TGTGCCAGCAGTTACTTCCTCGGAGGCTACAATGAGCAGTTCTTC.

This clonotype has more than one count but fewer than ten. The V and J genes are TRBV9 and TRBJ1-1; 7 nucleotides match TRBD1. The trim removed 2 bases at V and 5 bases at J, leaving 6 bases unmatched. Germline CDR1 SGDLS, CDR2 YYNGEE. This CDR3 has 14 amino acids. CDR3 nucleotides: TGTGCCAGCAGCGTGGGGGGGACAGATACTGAAGCTTTCTTT. Amino acid sequence: CASSVGGTDTEAFF.